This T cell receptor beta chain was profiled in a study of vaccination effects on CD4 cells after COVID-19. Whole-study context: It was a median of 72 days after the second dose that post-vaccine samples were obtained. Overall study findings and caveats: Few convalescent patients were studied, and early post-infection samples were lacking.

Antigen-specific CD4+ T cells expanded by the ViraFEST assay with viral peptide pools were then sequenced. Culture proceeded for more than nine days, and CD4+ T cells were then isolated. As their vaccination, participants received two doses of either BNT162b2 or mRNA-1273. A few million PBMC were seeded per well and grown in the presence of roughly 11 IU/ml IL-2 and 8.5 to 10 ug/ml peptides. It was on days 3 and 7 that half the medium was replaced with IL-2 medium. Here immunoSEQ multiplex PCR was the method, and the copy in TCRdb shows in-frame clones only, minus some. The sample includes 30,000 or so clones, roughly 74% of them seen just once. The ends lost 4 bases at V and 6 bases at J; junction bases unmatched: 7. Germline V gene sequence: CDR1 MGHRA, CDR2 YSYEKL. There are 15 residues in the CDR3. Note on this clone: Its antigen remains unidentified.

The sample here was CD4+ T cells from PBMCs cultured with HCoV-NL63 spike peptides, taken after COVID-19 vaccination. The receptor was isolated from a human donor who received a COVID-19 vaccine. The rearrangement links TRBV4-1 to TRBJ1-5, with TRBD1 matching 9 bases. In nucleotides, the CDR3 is TGCGCCAGCAGCCGGGGACAGGGTTACAGTCAGCCCCAGCATTTT. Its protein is CASSRGQGYSQPQHF.